These T cell receptor beta chains were read from a single sample in a study of blood T cells in healthy people across ages. TCRdb analysed the 5' RACE reads with MiXCR anew, one entry per CDR3 protein. Of over a million distinct CDR3 sequences listed, 42% were seen once; the top ten hold approximately 4.1%. Material: blood. The receptors derive from a woman under 30 in good health. CDR3s include the opening cysteine and the closing phenylalanine or tryptophan. Fields, in order: D gene, J gene, V gene, clone size, CDR3 DNA, CDR3 protein. A D gene is named only where the DNA matches it firmly. Expanded clones get a size class; other rows say once, few or many, or leave the size out.

D gene: TRBD1; J gene: TRBJ1-2; V gene: TRBV5-5; clone size: many; CDR3 DNA: TGTGCCAGCAGCAGACAGGGGACCTATGGCTACACCTTC; CDR3 protein: CASSRQGTYGYTF
D gene: -; J gene: TRBJ2-3; V gene: TRBV21-1; clone size: -; CDR3 DNA: TGTGCCAGCCCCTCGGGTAGGGGTCGTCACAGATACGCGTATTTT; CDR3 protein: CASPSGRGRHRYAYF
D gene: -; J gene: TRBJ2-1; V gene: TRBV3-1; clone size: few; CDR3 DNA: TGTGCCAGCAGCTTGAGGGGGAATAACAATGAGCAGTTCTTC; CDR3 protein: CASSLRGNNNEQFF
D gene: TRBD1; J gene: TRBJ2-5; V gene: TRBV6-2/TRBV6-3; clone size: -; CDR3 DNA: TGTGCCAGCAGACCCGGGACAGGGCTTGAGACCCGGTACTTC; CDR3 protein: CASRPGTGLETRYF
D gene: -; J gene: TRBJ2-4; V gene: TRBV7-2; clone size: -; CDR3 DNA: TGTGCCAGCAGCTTAGAAGGGGTGGGGCCAGAGTACTTC; CDR3 protein: CASSLEGVGPEYF
D gene: TRBD1; J gene: TRBJ2-1; V gene: TRBV2; clone size: -; CDR3 DNA: TGTGCCAGCAGTGAATGGACAGGGCGATACAATGAGCAGTTCTTC; CDR3 protein: CASSEWTGRYNEQFF
D gene: TRBD1; J gene: TRBJ2-7; V gene: TRBV4-1; clone size: -; CDR3 DNA: TGCGCCAGCAGCCAAGATAGGAACAGGGGGGTCTACGAGCAGTACTTC; CDR3 protein: CASSQDRNRGVYEQYF
D gene: TRBD2; J gene: TRBJ2-5; V gene: TRBV2; clone size: -; CDR3 DNA: TGTGCCAGCAGGGGGACTAGCGCTCAAGAGACCCAGTACTTC; CDR3 protein: CASRGTSAQETQYF
D gene: -; J gene: TRBJ1-6; V gene: TRBV20-1; clone size: -; CDR3 DNA: TGCAGTGCTAGAGATTGGCGAAGCTCCTATAATTCACCCCCCCACTTT; CDR3 protein: CSARDWRSSYNSPPHF
D gene: TRBD1; J gene: TRBJ1-2; V gene: TRBV7-9; clone size: few; CDR3 DNA: TGTGCCAGCAGCTTACCCGGGACAGTCGGCTACACCTTC; CDR3 protein: CASSLPGTVGYTF
D gene: -; J gene: TRBJ1-2; V gene: TRBV5-1; clone size: -; CDR3 DNA: TGCGCCAGCACCTCCGGCCGGGACATCGCGACGTACACCTTC; CDR3 protein: CASTSGRDIATYTF
D gene: TRBD2; J gene: TRBJ2-3; V gene: TRBV20-1; clone size: -; CDR3 DNA: TGCAGTGCGTCCCGGGGGGGAGATACGCAGTATTTT; CDR3 protein: CSASRGGDTQYF
D gene: -; J gene: TRBJ2-3; V gene: TRBV27; clone size: -; CDR3 DNA: TGTGCCACCCAAGGGAAGCAGATTACAGATACGCAGTATTTT; CDR3 protein: CATQGKQITDTQYF
D gene: TRBD2; J gene: TRBJ2-3; V gene: TRBV24-1; clone size: -; CDR3 DNA: TGTGCCACGCGGGGGGCCCTTAGCACAGATACGCGGTATTTT; CDR3 protein: CATRGALSTDTRYF
D gene: -; J gene: TRBJ2-5; V gene: TRBV12-5; clone size: -; CDR3 DNA: TGTGCTAGTGGAACAGGGACGGCCCAGTACTTC; CDR3 protein: CASGTGTAQYF
D gene: -; J gene: TRBJ1-1; V gene: TRBV20-1; clone size: -; CDR3 DNA: TGCAGTGCTAGAGGTCTCCACCGGGACACTGAAGCTTTCTTT; CDR3 protein: CSARGLHRDTEAFF
D gene: -; J gene: TRBJ1-1; V gene: TRBV28; clone size: -; CDR3 DNA: TGTGCCAGCAGCCCAGCCCCCTGGGAAGCTTTCTTT; CDR3 protein: CASSPAPWEAFF
D gene: -; J gene: TRBJ2-5; V gene: TRBV4-2; clone size: few; CDR3 DNA: TGTGCCAGCAGCCAAGATACCAAGGGAGAGACCCAGTACTTC; CDR3 protein: CASSQDTKGETQYF
D gene: TRBD2; J gene: TRBJ2-7; V gene: TRBV20-1; clone size: -; CDR3 DNA: TGCAGTGCTAGGGGGGAATTGGCGGGACTAATCTCCGGGTCCTACGAGCAGTACTTC; CDR3 protein: CSARGELAGLISGSYEQYF
D gene: -; J gene: TRBJ2-1; V gene: TRBV18; clone size: few; CDR3 DNA: TGTGCCAGCTCTCGACAAGAGACCCAGTTCTTC; CDR3 protein: CASSRQETQFF
D gene: TRBD2; J gene: TRBJ2-1; V gene: TRBV27; clone size: few; CDR3 DNA: TGTGCCAGCAGTTCCCCCTTAGCGGGAGCTTTAGAGCAGTTCTTC; CDR3 protein: CASSSPLAGALEQFF
D gene: -; J gene: TRBJ2-7; V gene: TRBV28; clone size: few; CDR3 DNA: TGTGCCAGCAGTCCCAACTCAGCCTACGAGCAGTACTTC; CDR3 protein: CASSPNSAYEQYF
D gene: -; J gene: TRBJ1-5; V gene: TRBV9; clone size: few; CDR3 DNA: TGTGCCAGCAGCCCGCCCCCGGGTGACCAGCCCCAGCATTTT; CDR3 protein: CASSPPPGDQPQHF
D gene: -; J gene: TRBJ1-4; V gene: TRBV6-5; clone size: -; CDR3 DNA: TGTGCCAGCAGCATCGACAGGCGTAATGAAAAACTGTTTTTT; CDR3 protein: CASSIDRRNEKLFF
D gene: TRBD1; J gene: TRBJ2-7; V gene: TRBV7-2; clone size: once; CDR3 DNA: TGTGCCAGGAGACAGGGGGCGGAACACTACGAGCAGTACTTC; CDR3 protein: CARRQGAEHYEQYF
D gene: -; J gene: TRBJ2-5; V gene: TRBV9; clone size: few; CDR3 DNA: TGTGCCAGCAGCGTAGGAGGGTTCAGAGAGACCCAGTACTTC; CDR3 protein: CASSVGGFRETQYF
D gene: TRBD1; J gene: TRBJ1-2; V gene: TRBV20-1; clone size: -; CDR3 DNA: TGCAGTGCTGCTTCCCCCCAGGGGGTAAAGGATGGCTACACCTTC; CDR3 protein: CSAASPQGVKDGYTF
D gene: TRBD2; J gene: TRBJ2-2; V gene: TRBV29-1; clone size: -; CDR3 DNA: TGCAGCGTAACCGGGACTAGCGCCAATCCGAACACCGGGGAGCTGTTTTTT; CDR3 protein: CSVTGTSANPNTGELFF
D gene: -; J gene: TRBJ1-2; V gene: TRBV28; clone size: -; CDR3 DNA: TGTGCCAGCAGGGCGGGCATCCGCGGCTACACCTTC; CDR3 protein: CASRAGIRGYTF
D gene: -; J gene: TRBJ2-7; V gene: TRBV7-2; clone size: -; CDR3 DNA: TGTGCCAGCAGCTCCCACGAGCGAGTCTACGAGCAGTACTTC; CDR3 protein: CASSSHERVYEQYF
D gene: -; J gene: TRBJ1-5; V gene: TRBV6-2/TRBV6-3; clone size: few; CDR3 DNA: TGTGCCAGCAGCCGAGTCGTCAATCAGCCCCAGCATTTT; CDR3 protein: CASSRVVNQPQHF
D gene: -; J gene: TRBJ2-3; V gene: TRBV12-3/TRBV12-4; clone size: -; CDR3 DNA: TGTGCCAGCAGTCTCCCGACAGAGGGTGATACGCAGTATTTT; CDR3 protein: CASSLPTEGDTQYF
D gene: TRBD2; J gene: TRBJ2-3; V gene: TRBV25-1; clone size: -; CDR3 DNA: TGTGCCAGCAGTGACGTGGGTCTGGGGGGGATCGCAGATACGCAGTATTTT; CDR3 protein: CASSDVGLGGIADTQYF
D gene: -; J gene: TRBJ2-3; V gene: TRBV6-6; clone size: -; CDR3 DNA: TGTGCCAGCAGACATCCCTTTAGCTCCCTTACAGATACGCAGTATTTT; CDR3 protein: CASRHPFSSLTDTQYF
D gene: -; J gene: TRBJ1-2; V gene: TRBV7-2; clone size: -; CDR3 DNA: TGTGCCAGCAGCTTACCCGGGATTGGCTATGGCTACACCTTC; CDR3 protein: CASSLPGIGYGYTF
D gene: -; J gene: TRBJ2-5; V gene: TRBV6-4; clone size: -; CDR3 DNA: TGTGCCAGCAGTCCGCTCCCGGAGAGTACAGATGAGCAGTACTTC; CDR3 protein: CASSPLPESTDEQYF
D gene: -; J gene: TRBJ2-3; V gene: TRBV29-1; clone size: many; CDR3 DNA: TGCAGCGTTAAGGGGCGTTCCGTAGATACGCAGTATTTT; CDR3 protein: CSVKGRSVDTQYF
D gene: TRBD2; J gene: TRBJ2-3; V gene: TRBV20-1; clone size: few; CDR3 DNA: TGCAGTGCTCAAAAGCGGGATCGGTCTGATACGCAGTATTTT; CDR3 protein: CSAQKRDRSDTQYF
D gene: -; J gene: TRBJ2-7; V gene: TRBV28; clone size: -; CDR3 DNA: TGTGCCAGCAGTTTAACATACGGGAGATCTGAGCAGTACTTC; CDR3 protein: CASSLTYGRSEQYF
D gene: -; J gene: TRBJ2-2; V gene: TRBV7-2; clone size: few; CDR3 DNA: TGTGCCAGCAGCTTGACTCCTCTGCCCGGGGAGCTGTTTTTT; CDR3 protein: CASSLTPLPGELFF
D gene: -; J gene: TRBJ1-2; V gene: TRBV29-1; clone size: -; CDR3 DNA: TGCAGCCTTTGGACACCAGCTAACTATGGCTACACCTTC; CDR3 protein: CSLWTPANYGYTF
D gene: TRBD1; J gene: TRBJ1-2; V gene: TRBV6-5; clone size: many; CDR3 DNA: TGTGCCAGCAGCCGGGACAGAGACTATGGCTACACCTTC; CDR3 protein: CASSRDRDYGYTF
D gene: TRBD1; J gene: TRBJ2-1; V gene: TRBV12-3/TRBV12-4; clone size: -; CDR3 DNA: TGTGCCAGCAGTAAACGGACAGGGATGAATGAGCAGTTCTTC; CDR3 protein: CASSKRTGMNEQFF
D gene: -; J gene: TRBJ1-6; V gene: TRBV12-3/TRBV12-4; clone size: -; CDR3 DNA: TGTGCCAGCAGAACAGCGGAAGGGGTTAATTCACCCCTCCACTTT; CDR3 protein: CASRTAEGVNSPLHF
D gene: TRBD2; J gene: TRBJ2-1; V gene: TRBV24-1; clone size: -; CDR3 DNA: TGTGCCACCAGTGACTCCGGACTAGGGTCGTTCTCCGAGCAGTTCTTC; CDR3 protein: CATSDSGLGSFSEQFF
D gene: -; J gene: TRBJ2-7; V gene: TRBV20-1; clone size: -; CDR3 DNA: TGCAGTGCTCGAGGGGGTGGATTCGAGCAGTACTTC; CDR3 protein: CSARGGGFEQYF